The rows below give T cell receptor beta chains drawn from one sample of a study of beta chain features in type 1 diabetes. Repertoires were generated with immunoSEQ multiplex PCR, while TCRdb's copy carries only in-frame clones and drops some. In the table there are about 470,000 clones, approximately 31% of which are singletons. The specimen sequenced was naive CD4+ T cells from blood. Receptors originate from a man between 18 and 29 years old in good health. The CDR3 runs from the conserved cysteine through the conserved F or W.

TRBV29-1 | CSVELHRPPYEQYF
TRBV5-1 | CASTEQGTDTQYF
TRBV11-2 | CASSRNSGRSDTQYF
TRBV6-1 | CASRVRDTQYF
TRBV30 | CAWSLGVGYTF
TRBV4-2 | CASSLYWAGDTGELFF
TRBV5-1 | CASSVEGTRPNEQFF
TRBV6-5 | CASSLDRNTEAFF
TRBV9 | CASSPRQGPPGANVLTF
TRBV2 | CASTGTSGRLSTDTQYF
TRBV6-5 | CANTDRQSPYGYTF
TRBV7-2 | CASSLAHSSVYNEQFF